This TCR beta chain came from a study of T cells in Graves' hyperthyroidism and ophthalmopathy. Study observations and caveats: Ophthalmopathy got predicted by the model a median 6.5 months before its onset.

This clonotype was found many times. The antigen remains unidentified. Amplified TCR beta CDR3 regions came from RNA transcripts. Primed by the HTBI set, a first-round RT-PCR was run on the TCR CDR3. TCRdb independently ran MiXCR on the multiplex PCR reads; one entry per CDR3 protein. The data contain 500,000 to 650,000 distinct CDR3 sequences, 46% of them seen just once; the ten biggest clones take up 35% to 50%. The CDR3 consists of 14 residues. CDR1 WSHSY and CDR2 SAAADI come from the germline V gene. Trimming at V came to 6 bases and at J to 4 bases, leaving 6 bases not matched to a gene. The sequencing input was peripheral blood or thyroid tissue (not recorded which). The TCR sequence derives from an adult woman with Graves' disease, either hyperthyroidism or ophthalmopathy (not recorded which). The chain uses TRBV10-2 and TRBJ1-5; 7 bases fit TRBD1. For the CDR3, the DNA is TGCGCCAGCAGAAATACAGGGGAAAATCAGCCCCAGCATTTT. Protein sequence: CASRNTGENQPQHF.